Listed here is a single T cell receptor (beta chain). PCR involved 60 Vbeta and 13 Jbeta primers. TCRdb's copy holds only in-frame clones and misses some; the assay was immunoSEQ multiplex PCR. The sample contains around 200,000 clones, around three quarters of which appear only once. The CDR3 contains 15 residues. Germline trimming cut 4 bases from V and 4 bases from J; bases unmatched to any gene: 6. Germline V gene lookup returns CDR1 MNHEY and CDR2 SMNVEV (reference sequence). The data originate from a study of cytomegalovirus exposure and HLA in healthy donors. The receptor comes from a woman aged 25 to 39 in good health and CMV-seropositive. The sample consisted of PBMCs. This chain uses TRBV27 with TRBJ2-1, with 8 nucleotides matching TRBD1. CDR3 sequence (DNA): TGTGCCAGCAGTTCCGGACAGGGTGGGTACAATGAGCAGTTCTTC. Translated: CASSSGQGGYNEQFF.